This T cell receptor beta chain was recovered during a study of OX40 agonist ivuxolimab in advanced cancers. Sequencing used immunoSEQ multiplex PCR; TCRdb keeps in-frame clones, though not all of them. The table records roughly 20,000 clones, 87% of them present only once. This clone has a handful of counts. V lost 1 base, J lost 0 bases, and 16 bases lay in between. Germline V gives CDR1 MNHNS, CDR2 SASEGT. The CDR3 is 17 amino acids. The input for sequencing was CD4+ or CD8+ T cells sorted from blood, taken in a trial of the OX40 agonist ivuxolimab. This clonotype was obtained from an adult with an advanced solid tumor such as melanoma, head and neck, liver or kidney cancer. The chain carries TRBV6-1 and TRBJ2-7; a possible D gene is TRBD2 (6 bases). CDR3 loop: CASSEVFGGEGSYEQYF. CDR3 in DNA: TGTGCCAGCAGTGAAGTATTCGGCGGGGAAGGCTCCTACGAGCAGTACTTC.